This TCR beta chain was sequenced during a study of T cell responses to AZD1222 COVID-19 vaccine. Study findings and constraints: The donor cohort was predominantly white British with a female majority, and clonal diversity may have been underestimated.

Worth noting for this clone: Its antigen is currently unknown.

The CDR3 covers 14 residues. V was clipped by 2 bases and J by 0 bases, with 7 bases between them. The V gene's germline CDR1 is MDHEN and CDR2 SYDVKM. This table comes from immunoSEQ multiplex PCR, and its TCRdb copy is limited to in-frame clones, with some not included. The sample holds 140,000 to 150,000 clones, over 85% seen once. The sample in question was peripheral blood, obtained 28 days after the second AZD1222 dose. This clonotype was sampled from an adult who received the AZD1222 COVID-19 vaccine. The rearrangement joins TRBV28 to TRBJ1-1; D ambiguous. The CDR3 loop is CASSLKSLNTEAFF. CDR3 in DNA: TGTGCCAGCAGTTTAAAGTCTCTGAACACTGAAGCTTTCTTT.